Listed here are 21 T cell receptor beta chains from one sample, sequenced in a study of intratumoral heterogeneity in liver cancer. TCRdb keeps only in-frame clones here, not all; method: immunoSEQ multiplex PCR. The data contain about 20,000 clones, approximately 70% of them seen just once; the ten biggest clones take up approximately 18%. The starting material was tumor-adjacent normal tissue, obtained before any cancer treatment. Receptor source: a woman between 65 and 79 years old with hepatocellular carcinoma.

The chain recombines TRBV6-5 with TRBJ1-1; 9 nucleotides align to TRBD1. The CDR3 totals 15 residues. CDR1 is MNHEY, CDR2 SVGAGI, per germline. V lost 5 bases and J lost 5; bases outside the gene matches: 9. The CDR3 bases are TGTGCCAGCAGTCCTTCCGGGACAGGGCGGACTGAAGCTTTCTTT. Protein sequence: CASSPSGTGRTEAFF.

V and J are TRBV21-1 and TRBJ2-5; the table's D call, TRBD2, has no DNA check behind it. TRBV21-1 is designated a pseudogene. The length of the CDR3 is 13 residues. The CDR3 loop is CASSKEEREFQYF. CDR3 sequence (DNA): TGTGCCAGCAGCAAAGAGGAGCGGGAGTTCCAGTACTTC.

V usage is TRBV5-1 and J usage is TRBJ2-2; unclear D gene. Per germline, CDR1 SGHRS and CDR2 YFSETQ. The CDR3 is made up of 14 amino acids. V was clipped by 3 bases and J by 3 bases, with 9 bases between them. DNA for the CDR3: TGCGCCAGCAGCTACTACCAGTACACCGGGGAGCTGTTTTTT. This codes for CASSYYQYTGELFF.

V and J are TRBV9 and TRBJ2-1; D is unresolved. V gave up 0 bases and J gave up 8 bases, with 9 bases separating them. The germline V gene encodes CDR1 SGDLS and CDR2 YYNGEE. There are 13 residues in the CDR3. For the CDR3, the DNA is TGTGCCAGCAGCGTAGGGGGTTTGGATGAGCAGTTCTTC. The encoded protein is CASSVGGLDEQFF.

The chain has TRBV6-1 and TRBJ2-3, with D perhaps matching TRBD2 (5 bases). The V gene lost 1 base and the J gene lost 6 bases, with 20 bases spanning the gap. Per the germline V gene, CDR1 is MNHNS and CDR2 is SASEGT. The CDR3 has 17 amino acids. The CDR3 DNA follows: TGTGCCAGCAGTGAAGTATGGGGTAAAGCGGTCCCTGATACGCAGTATTTT. It translates to CASSEVWGKAVPDTQYF.

The chain couples TRBV5-1 to TRBJ1-2; weak D call: TRBD1 (6 bases). The germline CDR1 and CDR2 sequences are SGHRS and YFSETQ. This CDR3 comprises 12 residues. Trimming cost V 7 bases and J 5 bases, with 12 bases left between them. CDR3 bases: TGCGCCAGCCGTCAGACAGGTTATGGCTACACCTTC. Encoded protein: CASRQTGYGYTF.

The chain recombines TRBV12-3 or TRBV12-4 with TRBJ1-2, with a possible D match to TRBD1 (6 bases). The CDR3 extends over 12 amino acids. V was shortened by 6 bases and J by 7 bases, with 12 bases between the two germline ends. The CDR3 sequence: CASSDRLAGYTF. The CDR3 nucleotides read TGTGCCAGCAGCGACAGGCTCGCTGGCTACACCTTC.

The chain carries TRBV30 and TRBJ2-2; tentative D call: TRBD2 (6 bases). Germline V CDR1 and CDR2: GTSNPN, SVGIG (reference sequence). The CDR3 runs 13 residues. The germline V and J ends were trimmed by 2 bases and 6 bases, with 10 bases remaining between them. The DNA of the CDR3 is TGTGCCTGGAGTTTGGTAGCGGCCGGGGAGCTGTTTTTT. It yields the protein CAWSLVAAGELFF. Filled out from reference TRBV30 and TRBJ2-2, the complete variable domain reads SQTIHQWPATLVQPVGSPLSLECTVEGTSNPNLYWYRQAAGRGLQLLFYSVGIGQISSEVPQNLSASRPQDRQFILSSKKLLLSDSGFYLCAWSLVAAGELFFGEGSRLTVL.

This clone was observed a single time. The chain recombines TRBV3-1 (or the pseudogene TRBV3-2) with TRBJ2-7, with 9 bases that match TRBD2. CDR1 LGHDT and CDR2 YNNKEL come from the germline V gene (reference sequence). Unmatched junction bases numbered 2, after V lost 1 base and J lost 1 base. The CDR3 is 15 amino acids. The CDR3 DNA sequence: TGTGCCAGCAGCCAAGCAGCGGGAGGTTCCTACGAGCAGTACTTC. This gives the protein CASSQAAGGSYEQYF.

In the case of this clone: Germline is not matched at one junction end, which may reflect a read error. V usage is TRBV5-6 and J usage is TRBJ1-5; D unresolved. The CDR3 length is 14 residues. Per the germline V gene, CDR1 is SGHDT and CDR2 is YYEEEE. The CDR3 nucleotides are TGTGTCAGCAGCTTGGCCATTAGCAATCAGCCCCAGCATTTT. Amino acid sequence: CVSSLAISNQPQHF.

As regards this clone: Distinct nucleotide sequences in the sample also encode this CDR3. The V gene is TRBV5-4, the J gene TRBJ1-5, with D tentatively TRBD1 (6 bases). CDR3 length: 16 residues. V shed 0 bases and J shed 1 base, with 11 bases lying between them. Germline V lookup: CDR1 SGHNT, CDR2 YYREEE (reference sequence). DNA for the CDR3: TGTGCCAGCAGCTTGGGTGGTAGGGGGAGCAATCAGCCCCAGCATTTT. This codes for CASSLGGRGSNQPQHF.

V is TRBV28 and J is TRBJ1-6, with 8 nucleotides matching TRBD1. The V gene end was trimmed by 6 bases and the J gene end by 8 bases; junction bases not matched to a gene: 3. In germline, CDR1 is MDHEN, CDR2 SYDVKM. The CDR3 has 13 amino acids. The chain's CDR3 is CASRLQGDSPLHF. The DNA of the CDR3 is TGTGCCAGCAGATTACAGGGGGATTCACCCCTCCACTTT.

This clone has just a few counts. The chain is built from TRBV5-1 and TRBJ2-2, with 13 bases identical to TRBD2. V was pared by 0 bases and J by 4 bases, with 6 bases of the junction left unmatched. The V gene's germline CDR1 is SGHRS and CDR2 YFSETQ. The CDR3 extends over 18 amino acids. CDR3 nucleotides: TGCGCCAGCAGCTTGGCATCGGGACTAGCGGGAAGCACCGGGGAGCTGTTTTTT. This translates into CASSLASGLAGSTGELFF.

This clone was seen only a few times. This chain joins TRBV5-6 and TRBJ2-7; possibly TRBD1 for D (7 bases). Trimming removed 2 bases at V and 6 bases at J, with 18 bases between. The CDR3 runs to 15 residues. Per germline, CDR1 SGHDT and CDR2 YYEEEE. The DNA of the CDR3 is TGTGCCAGCAGCTTCCTACAGACAGGGCGGGGCGAGCAGTACTTC. It specifies CASSFLQTGRGEQYF.

The rearrangement uses TRBV5-1 and TRBJ2-7; no reliable D call. The CDR3 totals 16 residues. The V and J ends lost 4 bases and 5 bases respectively, with 22 bases between them. CDR1 SGHRS and CDR2 YFSETQ come from the germline V gene. The CDR3 loop is CASSPSTLSRAHEQYF. CDR3 DNA sequence: TGCGCCAGCAGCCCTTCTACCCTCAGCAGAGCACACGAGCAGTACTTC.

V and J are TRBV11-3 and TRBJ2-3; D possibly uses TRBD1 or TRBD2 (5 bases each). Trimming took 5 bases from V and 2 from J, leaving 26 bases between them. The CDR3 sequence is 19 residues long. Germline V gene data show CDR1 as SGHNT and CDR2 as YENEEA. The CDR3: CASSPQSPLFTGPTDTQYF. The CDR3 DNA reads as TGTGCCAGCAGCCCCCAATCTCCCCTATTTACGGGACCCACAGATACGCAGTATTTT.

The rearrangement links TRBV6-4 to TRBJ2-1, with a weak D call TRBD1 (6 bases). V was cut by 3 bases and J by 6 bases, with 18 bases left in between. Germline-derived CDR1 and CDR2 are MRHNA and SNTAGT. The CDR3 covers 16 residues. CDR3 nucleotide sequence: TGTGCCAGCAGTGAGTCAACAGGGTCTATCGTCAATGAGCAGTTCTTC. This codes for CASSESTGSIVNEQFF.

V is TRBV6-5 and J is TRBJ1-1, with D unclear. The germline V and J ends were trimmed by 6 bases and 0 bases, with 8 bases remaining between them. Per germline, CDR1 MNHEY and CDR2 SVGAGI. This CDR3 has 13 residues. The CDR3 region has the DNA TGTGCCAGCAGCCACGGGGTGAACACTGAAGCTTTCTTT. Translation gives CASSHGVNTEAFF.

The J gene is TRBJ2-1, the V gene TRBV5-1; D may be TRBD1 or TRBD2 (5 bases each). The CDR3 loop spans 16 amino acids. The V gene's germline CDR1 is SGHRS and CDR2 YFSETQ. The ends were cut back, 3 bases at V and 0 bases at J, with 13 bases in the middle. In DNA, the CDR3 is TGCGCCAGCAGCTCTGGGGGATCCAGCTCCTACAATGAGCAGTTCTTC. This translates into CASSSGGSSSYNEQFF.

In its sample, this clone was seen once. The chain recombines TRBV7-8 with TRBJ2-1, with 9 positions matching TRBD2. Losses at the gene ends were 1 base for V and 0 bases for J; bases not matched to a gene: 10. CDR1 SGHVS and CDR2 FQNEAQ come from the germline V gene. The CDR3 consists of 19 residues. CDR3 protein: CASSLDVRQAGGSYNEQFF. The CDR3 DNA reads as TGTGCCAGCAGCTTAGACGTACGGCAAGCGGGAGGCTCCTACAATGAGCAGTTCTTC. Full variable domain (remainder filled in from reference TRBV7-8 and TRBJ2-1): GAGVSQSPRYKVAKRGQDVALRCDPISGHVSLFWYQQALGQGPEFLTYFQNEAQLDKSGLPSDRFFAERPEGSVSTLKIQRTQQEDSAVYLCASSLDVRQAGGSYNEQFFGPGTRLTVL.

This clone was observed a single time. The chain uses TRBV7-2 and TRBJ2-2; no reliable D call. The V and J ends lost 8 bases and 5 bases respectively, with 21 bases between them. Germline-derived CDR1 and CDR2 are SGHTA and FQGNSA. CDR3 length equals 16 residues. The chain's CDR3 is CASRRGAASLTGELFF. CDR3 in DNA: TGTGCCAGCCGGCGAGGAGCAGCCTCGTTGACCGGGGAGCTGTTTTTT. Together with reference TRBV7-2 and TRBJ2-2, the CDR3 gives the full variable domain: GAGVSQSPSNKVTEKGKDVELRCDPISGHTALYWYRQSLGQGLEFLIYFQGNSAPDKSGLPSDRFSAERTGGSVSTLTIQRTQQEDSAVYLCASRRGAASLTGELFFGEGSRLTVL.